Sequencing of this T cell receptor (beta chain) was carried out in a study of T cells in localized non-small cell lung cancer. The CDR3 totals 16 residues. Germline V gene sequence: CDR1 SGHTA, CDR2 FQGNSA. With V trimmed by 1 base and J by 5 bases, 9 bases remained unmatched. Study-wide points: Elevated circulating T cell density in blood was associated with longer overall survival. Uninvolved adjacent lung had more T cell clonality than any other tissue, topping tumor.

Note on this clone: Its antigen is not known.

This table comes from immunoSEQ multiplex PCR, and its TCRdb copy is limited to in-frame clones, with some not included. The sample comprises 70,000 to 85,000 clones, approximately 84% of which are singletons, and under 1.5% rests with the top ten. Material: peripheral blood, obtained before any cancer treatment. This chain links TRBV7-2 with TRBJ2-7; TRBD2 matches 9 bases. This sequence originates from a female donor of 60 years or more with stage I lung adenocarcinoma. In DNA form, the CDR3 reads TGTGCCAGCAGCTTAGAGGGTCTAGCGGGGTGGCACGAGCAGTACTTC. It yields the protein CASSLEGLAGWHEQYF.